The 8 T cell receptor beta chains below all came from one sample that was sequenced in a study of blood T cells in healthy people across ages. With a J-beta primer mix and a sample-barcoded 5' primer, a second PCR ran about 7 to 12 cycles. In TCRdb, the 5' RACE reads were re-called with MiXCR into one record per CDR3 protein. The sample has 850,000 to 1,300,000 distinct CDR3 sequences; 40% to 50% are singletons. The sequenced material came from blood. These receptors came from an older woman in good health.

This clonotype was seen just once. DNA for the CDR3: TGTGCCAGCAGCCCCCGGCTAGCGGGAGCAAACAATGAGCAGTTCTTC. Its translation: CASSPRLAGANNEQFF. This rearrangement joins TRBV7-7 to TRBJ2-1; 10 nucleotides match TRBD2. Unmatched junction bases numbered 9, after V lost 5 bases and J lost 5 bases. Germline V lookup: CDR1 SSHAT, CDR2 FNYEAQ (reference sequence). The CDR3 covers 16 residues. The entire variable domain, with the rest obtained from reference TRBV7-7 and TRBJ2-1, is as follows: GAGVSQSPRYKVTKRGQDVTLRCDPISSHATLYWYQQALGQGPEFLTYFNYEAQPDKSGLPSDRFSAERPEGSISTLTIQRTEQRDSAMYRCASSPRLAGANNEQFFGPGTRLTVL.

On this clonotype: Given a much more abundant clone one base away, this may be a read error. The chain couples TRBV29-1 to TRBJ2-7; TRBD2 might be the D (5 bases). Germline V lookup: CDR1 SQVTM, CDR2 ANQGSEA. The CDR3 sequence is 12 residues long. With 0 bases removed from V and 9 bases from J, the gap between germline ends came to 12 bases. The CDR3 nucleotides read TGCAGCGTTGAAGAAGCCCGGGGTCGGCAGTACTTC. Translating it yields CSVEEARGRQYF.

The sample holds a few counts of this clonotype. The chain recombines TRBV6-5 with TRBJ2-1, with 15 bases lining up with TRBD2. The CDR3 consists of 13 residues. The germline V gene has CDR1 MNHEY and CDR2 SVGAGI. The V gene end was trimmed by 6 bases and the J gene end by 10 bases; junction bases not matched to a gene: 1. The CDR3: CASRGTSGREQFF. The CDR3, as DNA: TGTGCCAGCAGAGGGACTAGCGGGAGGGAGCAGTTCTTC.

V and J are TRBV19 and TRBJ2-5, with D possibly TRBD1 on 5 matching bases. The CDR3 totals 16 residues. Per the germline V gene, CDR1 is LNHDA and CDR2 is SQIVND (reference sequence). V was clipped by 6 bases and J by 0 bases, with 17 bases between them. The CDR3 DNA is TGTGCCAGTAGCGCCGAATTCAGGGCCCACCAAGAGACCCAGTACTTC. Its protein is CASSAEFRAHQETQYF.

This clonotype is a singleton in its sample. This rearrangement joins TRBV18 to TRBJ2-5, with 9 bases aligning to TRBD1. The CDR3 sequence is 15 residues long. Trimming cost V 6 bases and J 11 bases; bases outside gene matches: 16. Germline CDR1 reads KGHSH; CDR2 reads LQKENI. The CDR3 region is CASSGTRQGVGEQYF. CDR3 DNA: TGTGCCAGCTCCGGGACTCGACAGGGGGTAGGAGAGCAGTACTTC.

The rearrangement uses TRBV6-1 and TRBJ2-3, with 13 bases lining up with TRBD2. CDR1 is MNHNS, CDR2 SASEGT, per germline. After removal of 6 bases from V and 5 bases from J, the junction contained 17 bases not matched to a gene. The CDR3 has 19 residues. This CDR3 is CASSRTSGSSSRGKDTQYF. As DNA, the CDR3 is TGTGCCAGCAGCCGGACTAGCGGGAGCAGTTCCCGTGGAAAAGATACGCAGTATTTT.

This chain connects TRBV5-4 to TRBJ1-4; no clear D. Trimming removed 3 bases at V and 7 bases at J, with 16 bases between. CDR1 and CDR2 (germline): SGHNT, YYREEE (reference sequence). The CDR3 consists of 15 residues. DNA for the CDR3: TGTGCCAGCAGCTCGAGACCGGGAGATTTTGAAAAACTGTTTTTT. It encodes CASSSRPGDFEKLFF. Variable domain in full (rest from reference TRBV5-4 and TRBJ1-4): ETGVTQSPTHLIKTRGQQVTLRCSSQSGHNTVSWYQQALGQGPQFIFQYYREEENGRGNFPPRFSGLQFPNYSSELNVNALELDDSALYLCASSSRPGDFEKLFFGSGTQLSVL.

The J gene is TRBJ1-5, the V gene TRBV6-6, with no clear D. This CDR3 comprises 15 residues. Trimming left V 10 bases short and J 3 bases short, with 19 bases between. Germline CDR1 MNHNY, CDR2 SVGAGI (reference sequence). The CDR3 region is CATYDGRRVNQPQHF. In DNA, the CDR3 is TGTGCCACATACGACGGTAGGAGGGTCAATCAGCCCCAGCATTTT.